What follows is one T cell receptor (beta chain) and its context. Its antigen is currently unknown. The study reverse transcribed the entire isolated RNA, so it sequenced expressed TCRB transcripts. Some clones are missing from TCRdb's copy, which holds only in-frame ones; the method was immunoSEQ multiplex PCR. The table has 900,000 or so clones, roughly a sixth seen once. Germline assignment: CDR1 SEHNR and CDR2 FQNEAQ (reference sequence). Trimming removed 3 bases from V and 2 bases from J, with 8 bases in between. The CDR3 length is 13 residues. These data belong to a study of beta chain features in type 1 diabetes. Overall study findings and caveats: The question of HLA type influencing TCRB rearrangement was one that remained unresolved here. Moderate yet significant TCRB CDR3 shortening was seen in Type 1 diabetes patients in all four CD4+ subsets.

The sample was naive CD4+ T cells from blood. V gene TRBV7-9 combines with J gene TRBJ2-7, with D possibly matching TRBD1 (5 bases). The sequence was collected from a young woman in good health. This chain's CDR3 is CASSLRQTYEQYF. In DNA form, the CDR3 reads TGTGCCAGCAGCTTGAGACAGACCTACGAGCAGTACTTC.